This paragraph reports one T cell receptor (beta chain). Its target antigen remains unknown. Base-call qualities are not available, and no considerably larger clone is one nucleotide away. The data belong to a study of cytomegalovirus exposure and HLA in healthy donors (dated by TCRdb to 2017 to 2019). In terms of the full investigation: A later analysis indicated that the 120 or so validation repertoires were generated on the platform also employed for the 720 or so repertoires of the first cohort. The study aimed to test whether signatures of past pathogen exposure could be identified by cataloging public T cell receptors. Along with the roughly 670-subject first cohort, a separate validation cohort of over a hundred different subjects was used. The study combined high-throughput TCR immunosequencing, statistical association of individual TCRs with disease status, and machine learning to predict cytomegalovirus infection status. What the authors observed across the whole study: In vitro tests confirmed that a few of the cytomegalovirus-associated TCR beta chains recognize cytomegalovirus antigens. Subsequent analysis determined that TCRs grouped into clusters in the first cohort also showed a tendency toward co-occurrence across the 130 or so validation repertoires, and approximately 94% of cluster scores exceeded 0. The validation cohort had no HLA typing available for a later analysis, so co-occurrence within that cohort was assessed over all 130 or so repertoires. Cytomegalovirus status was reported to be diagnosed by the classifier with high specificity and sensitivity in both the original and validation cohorts. Most TCR sequences were observed very rarely across donors, whereas some public TCRs were present in many individuals. It was suggested by the authors that the approach could potentially be generalized to other disease states and immunological phenotypes. The study listed 164 TCR beta chains as associated with cytomegalovirus.

The donors belonged to the validation cohort of about 120 subjects, which was separate from the approximately 700-subject first cohort. The CDR3 measures 16 amino acids from cysteine to phenylalanine. Only the CDR3 DNA stays, 48 bases, in frame from base 1. Trimming leaves V shorter by 1 base and J shorter by 4 bases, with the junction holding 7 bases beyond the gene matches. In the germline V gene, CDR1 corresponds to SNHLY and CDR2 to FYNNEI. Library preparation employed the immunoSEQ multiplex PCR assay. Under the source paper's analysis protocol: A statistical classification framework was developed to diagnose cytomegalovirus status using the catalog of TCR beta chain sequences. Held by TCRdb, this immuneACCESS table contains in-frame sequences only and omits some clones. Under half of the omission traces to an unresolved V gene where checked; the cause of the rest is unknown. Clonal size and the V and J genes are those of that table, whereas D and trimming came from the DNA. Across this sample there are about 82,000 clones, with approximately 93% seen only once. Roughly 0.74% of the sample comes from the top ten.

This TCR came from a man aged 18 to 30 in good health and CMV-seronegative. The V and J segments used are TRBV2 and TRBJ1-1; TRBD1 agrees with 9 junctional bases. Sequencing was performed on PBMCs. The base sequence is TGTGCCAGCAGTGAAGGTAGGACAGGGGTGGGCACTGAAGCTTTCTTT. This translates into CASSEGRTGVGTEAFF.